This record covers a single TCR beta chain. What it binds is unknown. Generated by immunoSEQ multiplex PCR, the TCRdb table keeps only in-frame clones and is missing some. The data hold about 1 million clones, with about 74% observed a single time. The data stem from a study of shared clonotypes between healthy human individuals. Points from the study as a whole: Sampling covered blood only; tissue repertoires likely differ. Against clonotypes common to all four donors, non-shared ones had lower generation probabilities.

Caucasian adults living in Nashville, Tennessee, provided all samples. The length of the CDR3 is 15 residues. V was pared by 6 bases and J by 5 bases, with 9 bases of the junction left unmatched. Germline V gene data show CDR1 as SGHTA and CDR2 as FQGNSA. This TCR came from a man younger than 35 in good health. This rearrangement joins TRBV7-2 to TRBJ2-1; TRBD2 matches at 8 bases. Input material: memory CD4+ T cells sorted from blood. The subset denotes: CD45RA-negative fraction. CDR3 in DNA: TGTGCCAGCAGGCTATTCGGACTAGCTAACAATGAGCAGTTCTTC. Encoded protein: CASRLFGLANNEQFF.